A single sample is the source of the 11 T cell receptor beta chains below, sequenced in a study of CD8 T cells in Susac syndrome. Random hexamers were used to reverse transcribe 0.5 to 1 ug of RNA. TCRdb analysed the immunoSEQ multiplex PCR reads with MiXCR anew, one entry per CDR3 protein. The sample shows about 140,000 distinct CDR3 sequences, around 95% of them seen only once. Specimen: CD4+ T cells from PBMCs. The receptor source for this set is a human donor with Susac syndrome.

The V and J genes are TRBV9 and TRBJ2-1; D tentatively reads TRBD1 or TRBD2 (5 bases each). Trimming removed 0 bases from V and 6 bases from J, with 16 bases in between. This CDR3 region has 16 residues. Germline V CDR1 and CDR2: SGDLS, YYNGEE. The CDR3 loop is CASSVDPLLGTNEQFF. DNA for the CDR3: TGTGCCAGCAGCGTAGACCCCCTCCTTGGGACCAATGAGCAGTTCTTC.

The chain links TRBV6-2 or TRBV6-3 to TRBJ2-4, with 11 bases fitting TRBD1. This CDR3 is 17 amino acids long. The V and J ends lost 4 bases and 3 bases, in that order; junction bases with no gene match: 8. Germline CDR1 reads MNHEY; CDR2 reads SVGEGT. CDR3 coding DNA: TGTGCCAGCAGTTCCCGACCGGGACAGGGGGGCAAAAACATTCAGTACTTC. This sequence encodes CASSSRPGQGGKNIQYF.

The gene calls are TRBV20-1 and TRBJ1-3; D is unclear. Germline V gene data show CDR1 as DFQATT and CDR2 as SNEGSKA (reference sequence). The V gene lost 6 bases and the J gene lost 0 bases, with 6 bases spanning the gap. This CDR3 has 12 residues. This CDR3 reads CSAPSSGNTIYF. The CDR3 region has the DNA TGCAGTGCACCAAGCTCTGGAAACACCATATATTTT.

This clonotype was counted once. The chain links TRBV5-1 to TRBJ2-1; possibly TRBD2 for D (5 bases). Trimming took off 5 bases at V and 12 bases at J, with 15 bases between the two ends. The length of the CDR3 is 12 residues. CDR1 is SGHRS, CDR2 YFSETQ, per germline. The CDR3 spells CASSRGPQAQFF. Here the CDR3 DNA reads TGCGCCAGCAGTCGGGGTCCGCAGGCGCAGTTCTTC.

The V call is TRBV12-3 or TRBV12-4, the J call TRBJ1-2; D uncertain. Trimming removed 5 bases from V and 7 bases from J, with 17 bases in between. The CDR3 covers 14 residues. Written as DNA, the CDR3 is TGTGCCAGCAGTAACAACACTCGAGGTCCTGGCTACACCTTC. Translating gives CASSNNTRGPGYTF.

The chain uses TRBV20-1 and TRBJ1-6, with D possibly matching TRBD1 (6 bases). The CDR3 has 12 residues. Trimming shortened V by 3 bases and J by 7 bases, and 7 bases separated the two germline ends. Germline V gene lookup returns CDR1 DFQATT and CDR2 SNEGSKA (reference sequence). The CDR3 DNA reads TGCAGTGCTAGTCAGGGGAATTCACCCCTCCACTTT. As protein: CSASQGNSPLHF.

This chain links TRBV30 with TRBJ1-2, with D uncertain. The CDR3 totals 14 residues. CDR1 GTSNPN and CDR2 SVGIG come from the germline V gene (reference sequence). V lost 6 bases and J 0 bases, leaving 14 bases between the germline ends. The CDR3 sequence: CACSFGLSNYGYTF. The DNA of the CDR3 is TGTGCCTGCTCCTTCGGGCTTTCTAACTATGGCTACACCTTC.

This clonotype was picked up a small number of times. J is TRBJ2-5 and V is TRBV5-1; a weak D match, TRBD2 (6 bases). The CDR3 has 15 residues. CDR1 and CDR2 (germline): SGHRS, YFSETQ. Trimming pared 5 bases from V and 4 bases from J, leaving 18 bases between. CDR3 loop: CASSAPEGFRETQYF. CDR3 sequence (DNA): TGCGCCAGCAGTGCACCGGAGGGTTTTAGAGAGACCCAGTACTTC.

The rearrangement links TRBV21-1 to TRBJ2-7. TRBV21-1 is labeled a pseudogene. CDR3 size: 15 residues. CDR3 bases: TGTGCCAGCAGCGAAGGCACAAGGTTCTCCTACGAGCAGTACTTC. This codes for CASSEGTRFSYEQYF.

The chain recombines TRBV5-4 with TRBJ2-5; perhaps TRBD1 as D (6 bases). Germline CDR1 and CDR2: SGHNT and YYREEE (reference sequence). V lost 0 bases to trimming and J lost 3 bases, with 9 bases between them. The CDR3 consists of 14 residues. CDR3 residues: CASSLVGAKETQYF. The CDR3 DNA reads TGTGCCAGCAGCTTGGTGGGGGCCAAAGAGACCCAGTACTTC. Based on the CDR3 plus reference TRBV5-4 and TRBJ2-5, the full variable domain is ETGVTQSPTHLIKTRGQQVTLRCSSQSGHNTVSWYQQALGQGPQFIFQYYREEENGRGNFPPRFSGLQFPNYSSELNVNALELDDSALYLCASSLVGAKETQYFGPGTRLLVL.

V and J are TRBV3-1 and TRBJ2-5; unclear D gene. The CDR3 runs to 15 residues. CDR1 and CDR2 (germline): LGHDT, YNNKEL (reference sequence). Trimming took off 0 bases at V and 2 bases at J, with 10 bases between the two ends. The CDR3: CASSQDVGPQETQYF. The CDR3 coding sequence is TGTGCCAGCAGCCAAGATGTAGGCCCTCAAGAGACCCAGTACTTC.